A single sample is the source of the 4 T cell receptor beta chains below, sequenced in a study of blood T cell repertoires in COVID-19. Produced via immunoSEQ multiplex PCR; TCRdb's table is partial and in-frame only. In the table there are over 200,000 clones, around nine tenths of which are singletons. What was sequenced was peripheral blood. The receptor source for this set is a woman under 30 who had recovered from COVID-19.

The chain employs TRBV19 and TRBJ2-1; possibly TRBD1 for D (5 bases). This CDR3 is built from 13 residues. Between the trimmed V and J ends, which lost 3 bases and 4 bases, there was a span of 7 bases. CDR1 and CDR2 (germline): LNHDA, SQIVND (reference sequence). Here the CDR3 DNA reads TGTGCCAGTAGTATGGGGCTATACAATGAGCAGTTCTTC. Its translation: CASSMGLYNEQFF.

This rearrangement joins TRBV9 to TRBJ1-5; no clear D gene. CDR3 length: 14 residues. V was clipped by 0 bases and J by 2 bases, with 6 bases between them. Germline V CDR1 and CDR2: SGDLS, YYNGEE. The CDR3 loop is CASSVDGGNQPQHF. CDR3 coding DNA: TGTGCCAGCAGCGTAGACGGGGGCAATCAGCCCCAGCATTTT.

The genes are TRBV29-1 and TRBJ2-6, with D perhaps matching TRBD1 (5 bases). CDR1 is SQVTM and CDR2 is ANQGSEA in the germline V gene. The CDR3 is made up of 14 amino acids. The V gene lost 4 bases and the J gene lost 1 base, with 8 bases spanning the gap. The CDR3 sequence is CSVGGGSGANVLTF. The CDR3 bases are TGCAGCGTTGGGGGCGGTTCTGGGGCCAACGTCCTGACTTTC.

This chain uses TRBV6-4 with TRBJ2-7; TRBD2 matches 11 bases. V was pared by 5 bases and J by 0 bases, with 3 bases of the junction left unmatched. The germline V gene encodes CDR1 MRHNA and CDR2 SNTAGT. This CDR3 has 15 amino acids. The CDR3 protein is CASSPTSGSSYEQYF. DNA of the CDR3: TGTGCCAGCAGTCCAACTAGCGGGAGCTCCTACGAGCAGTACTTC.